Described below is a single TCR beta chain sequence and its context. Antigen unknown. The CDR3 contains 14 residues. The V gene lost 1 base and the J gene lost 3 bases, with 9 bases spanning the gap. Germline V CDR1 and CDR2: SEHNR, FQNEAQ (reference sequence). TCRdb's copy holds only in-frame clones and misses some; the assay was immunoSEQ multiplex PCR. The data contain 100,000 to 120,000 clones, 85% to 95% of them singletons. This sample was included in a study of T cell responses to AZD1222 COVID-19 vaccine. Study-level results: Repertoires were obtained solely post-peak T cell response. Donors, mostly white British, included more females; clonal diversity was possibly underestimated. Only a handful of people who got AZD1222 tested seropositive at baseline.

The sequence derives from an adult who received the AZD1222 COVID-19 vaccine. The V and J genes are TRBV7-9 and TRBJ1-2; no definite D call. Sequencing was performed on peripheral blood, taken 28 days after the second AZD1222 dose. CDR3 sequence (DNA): TGTGCCAGCAGCTTAGAGACCTCTCACTATGGCTACACCTTC. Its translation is CASSLETSHYGYTF.